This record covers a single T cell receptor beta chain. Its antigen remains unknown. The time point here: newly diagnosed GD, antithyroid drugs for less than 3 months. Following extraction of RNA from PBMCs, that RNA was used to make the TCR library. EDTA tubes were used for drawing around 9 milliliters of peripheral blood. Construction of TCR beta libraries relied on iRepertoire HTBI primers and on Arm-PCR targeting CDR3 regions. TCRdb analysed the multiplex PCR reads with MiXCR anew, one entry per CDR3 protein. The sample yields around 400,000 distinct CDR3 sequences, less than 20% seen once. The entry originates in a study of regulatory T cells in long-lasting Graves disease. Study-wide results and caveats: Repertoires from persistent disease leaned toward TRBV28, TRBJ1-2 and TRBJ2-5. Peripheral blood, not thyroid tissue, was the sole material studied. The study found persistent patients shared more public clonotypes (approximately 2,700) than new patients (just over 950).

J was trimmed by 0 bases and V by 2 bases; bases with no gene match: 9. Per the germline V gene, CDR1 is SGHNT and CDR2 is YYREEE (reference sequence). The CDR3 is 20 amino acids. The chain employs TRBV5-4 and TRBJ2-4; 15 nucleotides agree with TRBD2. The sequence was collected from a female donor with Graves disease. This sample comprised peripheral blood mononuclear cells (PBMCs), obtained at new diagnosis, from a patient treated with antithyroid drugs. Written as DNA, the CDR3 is TGTGCCAGCAGCTTCTATGCGGGGACTAGCGGGAGGTTAGCCAAAAACATTCAGTACTTC. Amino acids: CASSFYAGTSGRLAKNIQYF.